The clone carrying this T cell receptor beta chain was seen many times. The antigen remains undetermined. TCRdb used MiXCR to reprocess the 5' RACE reads, holding one entry per CDR3 protein. The sample includes some 97,000 distinct CDR3 sequences, 5.9% of them seen just once. The data originate from a study of identical twins. The germline V and J ends were trimmed by 10 bases and 0 bases, with 22 bases remaining between them. Germline CDR1 and CDR2: MDHEN and SYDVKM. The CDR3 is 17 amino acids. Points from the study as a whole: Abundant cord blood beta clonotypes carried fewer insertions; memory repertoires showed none.

The receptor comes from a woman between 45 and 60 years old in good health. The chain combines TRBV28 with TRBJ2-1, with D possibly TRBD2 on 6 matching bases. The sequenced sample was memory T cells sorted from blood. The CDR3 region is CATTPAGTEDSYNEQFF. The CDR3, as DNA: TGTGCCACAACCCCTGCGGGAACAGAGGACTCCTACAATGAGCAGTTCTTC.